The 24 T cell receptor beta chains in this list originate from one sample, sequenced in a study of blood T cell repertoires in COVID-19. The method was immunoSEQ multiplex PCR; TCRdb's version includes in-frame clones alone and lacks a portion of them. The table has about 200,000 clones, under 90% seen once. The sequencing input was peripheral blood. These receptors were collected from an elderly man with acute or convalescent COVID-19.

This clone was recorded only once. The CDR3 protein is CSAGEGSSNQPQHF. CDR3 coding DNA: TGCAGCGCGGGGGAGGGGTCGAGCAATCAGCCCCAGCATTTT. J is TRBJ1-5 and V is TRBV29-1; D might be TRBD1 (5 bases). Trimming took off 7 bases at V and 1 base at J, with 14 bases between the two ends. Germline V gives CDR1 SQVTM, CDR2 ANQGSEA. This CDR3 is 14 amino acids long. The variable domain in full, completed from reference TRBV29-1 and TRBJ1-5, reads SAVISQKPSRDICQRGTSLTIQCQVDSQVTMMFWYRQQPGQSLTLIATANQGSEATYESGFVIDKFPISRPNLTFSTLTVSNMSPEDSSIYLCSAGEGSSNQPQHFGDGTRLSIL.

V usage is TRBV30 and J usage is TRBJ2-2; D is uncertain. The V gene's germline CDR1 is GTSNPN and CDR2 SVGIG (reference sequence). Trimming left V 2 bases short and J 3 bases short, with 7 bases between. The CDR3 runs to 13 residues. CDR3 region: CAWSRGYTGELFF. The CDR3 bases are TGTGCCTGGAGTAGAGGATACACCGGGGAGCTGTTTTTT.

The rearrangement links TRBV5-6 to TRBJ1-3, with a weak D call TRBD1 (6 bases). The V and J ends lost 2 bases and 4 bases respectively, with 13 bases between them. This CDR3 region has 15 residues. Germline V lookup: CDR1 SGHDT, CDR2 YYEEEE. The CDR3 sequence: CASSFGPGAGNTIYF. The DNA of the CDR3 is TGTGCCAGCAGCTTTGGTCCAGGGGCCGGAAACACCATATATTTT. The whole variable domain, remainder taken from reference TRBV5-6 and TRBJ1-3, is DAGVTQSPTHLIKTRGQQVTLRCSPKSGHDTVSWYQQALGQGPQFIFQYYEEEERQRGNFPDRFSGHQFPNYSSELNVNALLLGDSALYLCASSFGPGAGNTIYFGEGSWLTVV.

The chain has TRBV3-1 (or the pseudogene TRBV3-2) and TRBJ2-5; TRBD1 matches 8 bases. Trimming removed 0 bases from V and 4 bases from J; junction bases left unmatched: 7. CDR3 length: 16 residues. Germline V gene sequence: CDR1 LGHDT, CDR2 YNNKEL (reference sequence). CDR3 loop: CASSQECGQGGETQYF. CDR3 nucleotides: TGTGCCAGCAGCCAAGAATGCGGACAGGGCGGAGAGACCCAGTACTTC.

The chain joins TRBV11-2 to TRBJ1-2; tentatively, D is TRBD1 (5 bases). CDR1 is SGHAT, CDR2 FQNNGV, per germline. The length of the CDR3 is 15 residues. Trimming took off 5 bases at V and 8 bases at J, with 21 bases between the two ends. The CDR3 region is CASSPPTGGTIGYTF. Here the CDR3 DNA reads TGTGCCAGCAGCCCACCCACCGGGGGAACTATCGGCTACACCTTC.

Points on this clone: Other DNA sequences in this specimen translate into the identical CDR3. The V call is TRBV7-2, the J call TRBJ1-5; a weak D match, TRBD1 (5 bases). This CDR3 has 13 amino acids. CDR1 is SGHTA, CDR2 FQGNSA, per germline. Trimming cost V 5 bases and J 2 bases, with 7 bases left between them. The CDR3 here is CASSPQGNQPQHF. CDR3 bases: TGTGCCAGCAGCCCACAGGGCAATCAGCCCCAGCATTTT.

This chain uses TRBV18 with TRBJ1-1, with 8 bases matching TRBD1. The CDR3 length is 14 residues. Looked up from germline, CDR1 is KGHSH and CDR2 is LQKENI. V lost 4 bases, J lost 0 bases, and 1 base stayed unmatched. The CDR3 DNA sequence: TGTGCCAGCTCACGGACAGGGATGAACACTGAAGCTTTCTTT. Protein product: CASSRTGMNTEAFF.

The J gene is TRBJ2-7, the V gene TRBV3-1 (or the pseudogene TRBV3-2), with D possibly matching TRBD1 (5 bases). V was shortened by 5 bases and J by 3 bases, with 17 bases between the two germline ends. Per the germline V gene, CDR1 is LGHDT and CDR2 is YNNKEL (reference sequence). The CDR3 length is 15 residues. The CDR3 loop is CASSWGVEANYEQYF. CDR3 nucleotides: TGTGCCAGCAGCTGGGGCGTAGAGGCCAACTACGAGCAGTACTTC.

CDR3 DNA: TGCAGCGCACGGACAGGGATGGGCACTGAAGCTTTCTTT. Protein: CSARTGMGTEAFF. The V and J genes are TRBV29-1 and TRBJ1-1, with 8 bases that match TRBD1. CDR3 length: 13 amino acids. Germline V lookup: CDR1 SQVTM, CDR2 ANQGSEA. V dropped 7 bases and J dropped 4; count of bases not matched to a gene: 8.

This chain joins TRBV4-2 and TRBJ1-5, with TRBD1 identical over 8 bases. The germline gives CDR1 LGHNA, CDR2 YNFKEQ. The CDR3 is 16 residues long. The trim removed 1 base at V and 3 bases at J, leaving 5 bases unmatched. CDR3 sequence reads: CASSQGWGQDNQPQHF. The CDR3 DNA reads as TGTGCCAGCAGCCAAGGATGGGGACAGGACAATCAGCCCCAGCATTTT.

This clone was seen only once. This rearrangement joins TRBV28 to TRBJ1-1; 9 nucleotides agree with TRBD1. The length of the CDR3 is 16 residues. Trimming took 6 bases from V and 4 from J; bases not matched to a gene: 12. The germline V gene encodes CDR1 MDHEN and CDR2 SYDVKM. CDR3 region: CASRDTGTGLSTEAFF. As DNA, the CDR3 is TGTGCCAGCAGGGATACCGGGACAGGGTTATCCACTGAAGCTTTCTTT.

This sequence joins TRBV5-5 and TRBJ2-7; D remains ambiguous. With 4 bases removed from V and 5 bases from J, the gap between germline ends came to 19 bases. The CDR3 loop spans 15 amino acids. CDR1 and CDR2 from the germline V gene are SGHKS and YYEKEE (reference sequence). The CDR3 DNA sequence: TGTGCCAGCAGCCGACTTGACCCCGGGTCCCACGAGCAGTACGTC. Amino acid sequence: CASSRLDPGSHEQYV.

The CDR3 DNA reads TGTGCCAGCAGTCGGTCGGGATCCCAAAACTATGGCTACACCTTC. This sequence encodes CASSRSGSQNYGYTF. The V gene is TRBV6-2 or TRBV6-3, the J gene TRBJ1-2; no definite D call. Trimming stripped 5 bases from V and 2 bases from J, with 15 bases between. Germline loops: CDR1 MNHEY, CDR2 SVGEGT. The CDR3 sequence is 15 residues long.

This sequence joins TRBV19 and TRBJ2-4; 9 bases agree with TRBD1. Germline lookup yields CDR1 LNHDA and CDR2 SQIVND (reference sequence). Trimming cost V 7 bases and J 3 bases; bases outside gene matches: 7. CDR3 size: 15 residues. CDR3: CASTTRGQGKNIQYF. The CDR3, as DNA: TGTGCCAGTACCACACGGGGACAGGGCAAAAACATTCAGTACTTC. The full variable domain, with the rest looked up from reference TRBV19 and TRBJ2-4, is DGGITQSPKYLFRKEGQNVTLSCEQNLNHDAMYWYRQDPGQGLRLIYYSQIVNDFQKGDIAEGYSVSREKKESFPLTVTSAQKNPTAFYLCASTTRGQGKNIQYFGAGTRLSVL.

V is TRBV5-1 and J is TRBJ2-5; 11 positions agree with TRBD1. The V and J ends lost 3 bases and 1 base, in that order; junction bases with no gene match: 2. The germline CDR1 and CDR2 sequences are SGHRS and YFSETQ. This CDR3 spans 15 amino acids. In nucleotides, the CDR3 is TGCGCCAGCAGCTGGGGGACAGGGGGCCAAGAGACCCAGTACTTC. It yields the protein CASSWGTGGQETQYF.

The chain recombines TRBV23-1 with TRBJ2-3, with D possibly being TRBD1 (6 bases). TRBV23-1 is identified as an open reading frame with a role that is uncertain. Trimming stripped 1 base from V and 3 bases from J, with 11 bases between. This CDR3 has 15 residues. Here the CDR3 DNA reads TGCGCCAGCAGTCAATTGGGCAGGGGAACAGATACGCAGTATTTT. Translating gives CASSQLGRGTDTQYF.

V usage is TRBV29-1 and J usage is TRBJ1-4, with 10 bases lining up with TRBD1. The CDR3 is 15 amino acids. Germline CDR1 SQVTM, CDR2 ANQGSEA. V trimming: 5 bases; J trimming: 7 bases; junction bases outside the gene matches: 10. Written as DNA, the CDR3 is TGCAGCGTTCGCGCCGGGACAGGGGACCGTGAAAAACTGTTTTTT. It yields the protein CSVRAGTGDREKLFF.

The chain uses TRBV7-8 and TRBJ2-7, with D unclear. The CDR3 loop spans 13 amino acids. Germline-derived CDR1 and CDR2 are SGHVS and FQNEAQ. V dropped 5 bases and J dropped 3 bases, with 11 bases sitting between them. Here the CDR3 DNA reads TGTGCCAGCAGCCGGGCCGCCCTCTACGAGCAGTACGTC. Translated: CASSRAALYEQYV.

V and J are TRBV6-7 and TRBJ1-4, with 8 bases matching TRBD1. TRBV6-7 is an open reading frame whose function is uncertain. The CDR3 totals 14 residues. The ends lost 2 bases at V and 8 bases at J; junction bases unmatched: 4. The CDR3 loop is CASSYPRGREKLFF. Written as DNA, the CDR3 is TGTGCCAGCAGTTACCCCAGGGGGCGGGAAAAACTGTTTTTT.

CDR3 sequence reads: CASSLGGGSGNTIYF. The CDR3 DNA reads TGTGCCAGCAGCTTAGGAGGAGGGTCTGGAAACACCATATATTTT. The chain has TRBV11-2 and TRBJ1-3; D not certain. V shed 1 base and J shed 1 base, with 8 bases lying between them. Germline-derived CDR1 and CDR2 are SGHAT and FQNNGV. The CDR3 totals 15 residues.

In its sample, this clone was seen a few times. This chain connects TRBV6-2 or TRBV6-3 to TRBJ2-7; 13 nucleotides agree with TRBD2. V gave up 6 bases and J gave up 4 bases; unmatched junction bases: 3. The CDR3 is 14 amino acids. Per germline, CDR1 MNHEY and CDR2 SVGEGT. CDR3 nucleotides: TGTGCCAGCAGCCGGACTAGCGGGAGTTACGAGCAGTACTTC. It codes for CASSRTSGSYEQYF.

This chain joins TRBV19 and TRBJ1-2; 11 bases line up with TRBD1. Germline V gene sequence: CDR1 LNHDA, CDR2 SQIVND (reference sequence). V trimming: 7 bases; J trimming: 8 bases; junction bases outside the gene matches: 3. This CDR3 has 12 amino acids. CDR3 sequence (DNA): TGTGCCAGTAAGGGGACAGGGGGAGGCTACACCTTC. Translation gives CASKGTGGGYTF.

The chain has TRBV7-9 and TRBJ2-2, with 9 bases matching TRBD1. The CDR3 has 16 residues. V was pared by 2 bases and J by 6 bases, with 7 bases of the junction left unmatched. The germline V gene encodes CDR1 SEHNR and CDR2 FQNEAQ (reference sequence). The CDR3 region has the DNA TGTGCCAGCAGCTTAAGGGATACAGGGGGCTCCGGGGAGCTGTTTTTT. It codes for CASSLRDTGGSGELFF. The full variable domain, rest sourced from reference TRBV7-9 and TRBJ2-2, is DTGVSQNPRHKITKRGQNVTFRCDPISEHNRLYWYRQTLGQGPEFLTYFQNEAQLEKSRLLSDRFSAERPKGSFSTLEIQRTEQGDSAMYLCASSLRDTGGSGELFFGEGSRLTVL.

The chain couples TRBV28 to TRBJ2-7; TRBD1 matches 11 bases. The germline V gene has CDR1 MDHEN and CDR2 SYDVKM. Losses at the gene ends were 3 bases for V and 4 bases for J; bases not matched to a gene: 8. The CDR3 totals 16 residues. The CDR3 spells CASSFPGQGARYEQYF. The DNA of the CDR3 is TGTGCCAGCAGTTTCCCTGGACAGGGGGCTCGGTACGAGCAGTACTTC.